These 32 T cell receptor beta chains originate from one sample sequenced in a study of T cell changes during pregnancy in multiple sclerosis. Produced via immunoSEQ multiplex PCR; TCRdb's table is partial and in-frame only. The sample shows roughly 89,000 clones, roughly 93% of them seen only once. The specimen was peripheral blood, collected in the first trimester of pregnancy. Source of these receptors: a female donor with multiple sclerosis, enrolled in a pregnancy study.

The V gene is TRBV5-1, the J gene TRBJ2-2, with 14 bases matching TRBD2. Per the germline V gene, CDR1 is SGHRS and CDR2 is YFSETQ. This CDR3 is 17 amino acids long. J was trimmed by 4 bases and V by 4 bases; bases with no gene match: 6. CDR3 DNA: TGCGCCAGCAGCCGAGGTGGGACTAGCGGGGGCACCGGGGAGCTGTTTTTT. This codes for CASSRGGTSGGTGELFF.

About this clone itself: One end of the junction varies from germline; a read error may be responsible. J is TRBJ2-5 and V is TRBV7-2; 11 bases match TRBD2. CDR1 is SGHTA and CDR2 is FQGNSA in the germline V gene. This CDR3 contains 16 residues. As DNA, the CDR3 is TGTGCCAGCAGCTTTGGGCTAGCGGGGGGTCAAGGGACCCAGTACTTC. Protein: CASSFGLAGGQGTQYF.

The chain recombines TRBV4-2 with TRBJ2-7; 8 bases line up with TRBD2. Germline V CDR1 and CDR2: LGHNA, YNFKEQ. The length of the CDR3 is 16 residues. After removal of 1 base from V and 3 bases from J, the junction contained 8 bases not matched to a gene. CDR3 nucleotide sequence: TGTGCCAGCAGCCAAGGCTCAACGGGGGGGCTCTACGAGCAGTACTTC. The encoded protein is CASSQGSTGGLYEQYF.

V and J are TRBV2 and TRBJ1-2; possible D gene TRBD1, 5 bases. Trimming pared 1 base from V and 5 bases from J, leaving 11 bases between. The germline V gene encodes CDR1 SNHLY and CDR2 FYNNEI. This CDR3 region has 14 residues. DNA for the CDR3: TGTGCCAGCAGTGAAGACAGGAGACGTTATGGCTACACCTTC. It specifies CASSEDRRRYGYTF.

The V gene is TRBV19, the J gene TRBJ2-3; possible D gene TRBD1, 7 bases. Trimming took 8 bases from V and 5 from J, leaving 20 bases between them. The V gene's germline CDR1 is LNHDA and CDR2 SQIVND (reference sequence). The CDR3 runs 15 residues. CDR3 in amino acids: CASQTPSQGGDTQYF. The CDR3 DNA reads TGTGCCAGTCAAACCCCCAGCCAGGGGGGAGATACGCAGTATTTT.

The chain has TRBV4-1 and TRBJ2-1, with 7 bases aligning to TRBD1. The CDR3 length is 15 residues. The germline gives CDR1 MGHRA, CDR2 YSYEKL. After removal of 1 base from V and 3 bases from J, the junction contained 3 bases not matched to a gene. CDR3 amino acids: CASSQATGIYNEQFF. The CDR3 DNA reads TGCGCCAGCAGCCAAGCGACAGGGATCTACAATGAGCAGTTCTTC.

The chain carries TRBV18 and TRBJ2-7, with 9 bases identical to TRBD1. V dropped 1 base and J dropped 1; count of bases not matched to a gene: 2. CDR3 size: 15 residues. The germline CDR1 and CDR2 sequences are KGHSH and LQKENI. The CDR3: CASSPQGTGSYEQYF. CDR3 nucleotide sequence: TGTGCCAGCTCACCACAGGGGACAGGGTCCTACGAGCAGTACTTC.

As for this clone: The junction differs from germline at one of its ends, possibly a read error. The chain couples TRBV7-7 to TRBJ2-2; D call uncertain. This CDR3 contains 13 residues. The germline gives CDR1 SSHAT, CDR2 FNYEAQ (reference sequence). CDR3 in DNA: TGTGCTAGCAGCCCCTCCCCCACCGGGGAGCTGTTTTTT. The encoded protein is CASSPSPTGELFF.

The V call is TRBV27, the J call TRBJ1-5; 7 nucleotides match TRBD1. Germline lookup yields CDR1 MNHEY and CDR2 SMNVEV (reference sequence). J gave up 5 bases and V 4 bases, and 5 bases lay outside the gene matches. The CDR3 runs 14 residues. CDR3 nucleotide sequence: TGTGCCAGCAGTTGGCAGGGGGGCGATCAGCCCCAGCATTTT. This gives the protein CASSWQGGDQPQHF.

The chain couples TRBV7-2 to TRBJ2-3, with D tentatively TRBD2 (7 bases). Germline V gives CDR1 SGHTA, CDR2 FQGNSA. The CDR3 covers 15 residues. The V end lost 5 bases, the J end lost 3 bases, and 15 bases lay between the germline ends. CDR3 bases: TGTGCCAGCAGCACCTCGGGGGGCCGAACAGATACGCAGTATTTT. Protein: CASSTSGGRTDTQYF.

This clone was recorded only once. The CDR3 bases are TGTGCCAGCAGGGTTACAGGGGGCTCTCACACTGAAGCTTTCTTT. This translates into CASRVTGGSHTEAFF. The chain couples TRBV6-4 to TRBJ1-1, with 9 bases aligning to TRBD1. V was clipped by 6 bases and J by 3 bases; unmatched bases: 8. The germline CDR1 and CDR2 sequences are MRHNA and SNTAGT. This CDR3 is 15 amino acids long.

The genes are TRBV19 and TRBJ1-1, with D maybe TRBD1 (6 bases). Germline loops: CDR1 LNHDA, CDR2 SQIVND (reference sequence). Trimming took 7 bases from V and 1 from J, leaving 10 bases between them. The CDR3 totals 13 residues. CDR3 DNA sequence: TGTGCCAGTAAGATACAGGGGAACACTGAAGCTTTCTTT. It specifies CASKIQGNTEAFF.

This clone was counted a single time. The chain couples TRBV7-6 to TRBJ2-2; TRBD2 might be the D (5 bases). With 2 bases removed from V and 5 bases from J, the gap between germline ends came to 18 bases. The CDR3 spans 17 residues. The germline V gene has CDR1 SGHVS and CDR2 FNYEAQ. CDR3 nucleotides: TGTGCCAGCAGCTTATCCCCCTGGCTGACGGGGACCGGGGAGCTGTTTTTT. Protein product: CASSLSPWLTGTGELFF.

The rearrangement joins TRBV2 to TRBJ2-3; weak D call: TRBD1 (5 bases). The CDR3 runs to 14 residues. V gave up 7 bases and J gave up 9 bases, with 20 bases separating them. The germline V gene has CDR1 SNHLY and CDR2 FYNNEI. In DNA, the CDR3 is TGTGCCAGCACCGAGGCTCCCCAGGGTTGGACGCAGTATTTT. Its protein product is CASTEAPQGWTQYF.

The rearrangement links TRBV7-3 to TRBJ2-3; D is unresolved. V was shortened by 0 bases and J by 2 bases, with 12 bases between the two germline ends. This CDR3 is 16 amino acids long. Germline assignment: CDR1 SGHTA and CDR2 FQGTGA. CDR3 sequence: CASSLTAEQSTDTQYF. The CDR3 DNA reads as TGTGCCAGCAGCTTAACGGCCGAACAGTCCACAGATACGCAGTATTTT.

V gene TRBV6-4 combines with J gene TRBJ2-3, with a tentative D call TRBD2 (5 bases). This CDR3 comprises 15 residues. CDR1 is MRHNA and CDR2 is SNTAGT in the germline V gene. V was pared by 3 bases and J by 1 base, with 11 bases between. The CDR3 coding sequence is TGTGCCAGCAGTGAATCCAGCGGCGGCACAGATACGCAGTATTTT. Translation gives CASSESSGGTDTQYF.

This chain uses TRBV7-9 with TRBJ1-3, with 7 bases matching TRBD1. CDR3 length: 15 residues. The V segment lost 5 bases and the J segment 0 bases; nucleotides outside the gene matches: 4. The V gene's germline CDR1 is SEHNR and CDR2 FQNEAQ (reference sequence). This chain's CDR3 is CASSTGQFSGNTIYF. CDR3 DNA sequence: TGTGCCAGCAGCACGGGACAGTTCTCTGGAAACACCATATATTTT.

This clone showed up just a few times. V usage is TRBV7-8 and J usage is TRBJ1-1; TRBD1 agrees at 7 bases. V shed 5 bases, J shed 4 bases, and the junction held 16 bases outside the gene matches. CDR3 size: 17 residues. From germline, CDR1 is SGHVS and CDR2 FQNEAQ. The CDR3 DNA follows: TGTGCCAGCAGCGCGGCCCTTTCACAGGGGATCCGCACTGAAGCTTTCTTT. It encodes CASSAALSQGIRTEAFF.

The chain links TRBV27 to TRBJ1-2; the D gene is possibly TRBD1 (5 bases). In germline, CDR1 is MNHEY, CDR2 SMNVEV (reference sequence). The CDR3 is 14 amino acids. Trimming took 6 bases from V and 6 from J, leaving 17 bases between them. CDR3 amino acids: CASSFTGTLHGYTF. CDR3 sequence (DNA): TGTGCCAGCAGCTTCACCGGGACTTTACATGGCTACACCTTC.

Only a few counts were recorded for this clone. This rearrangement joins TRBV30 to TRBJ1-6; D may be TRBD1 (5 bases). Germline lookup yields CDR1 GTSNPN and CDR2 SVGIG (reference sequence). This CDR3 spans 13 amino acids. V lost 1 base to trimming and J lost 11 bases, with 12 bases between them. The CDR3 DNA reads TGTGCCTGGAGTGCTTGGGGGACTCCACCCCTCCACTTT. Its translation: CAWSAWGTPPLHF.

The V and J genes are TRBV9 and TRBJ2-1; a possible D gene is TRBD2 (5 bases). Germline V gives CDR1 SGDLS, CDR2 YYNGEE. V shed 0 bases and J shed 7 bases, with 14 bases lying between them. The CDR3 has 15 residues. As DNA, the CDR3 is TGTGCCAGCAGCGTAGCCGGGGATACCGGGAATGAGCAGTTCTTC. It encodes CASSVAGDTGNEQFF.

This rearrangement joins TRBV4-2 to TRBJ2-1; TRBD2 aligns across 12 bases. V gave up 0 bases and J gave up 3 bases; unmatched junction bases: 9. Germline loops: CDR1 LGHNA, CDR2 YNFKEQ. The CDR3 has 19 amino acids. Here the CDR3 reads CASSQESLAGGVIYNEQFF. The CDR3 coding sequence is TGTGCCAGCAGCCAAGAAAGTCTAGCGGGGGGGGTTATCTACAATGAGCAGTTCTTC.

The chain links TRBV6-1 to TRBJ2-7, with D unresolved. There are 11 residues in the CDR3. CDR1 and CDR2 (germline): MNHNS, SASEGT. V lost 6 bases, J lost 9 bases, and 12 bases lay in between. The CDR3 DNA follows: TGTGCCAGCAGCAGACTGGCGGTGCAGTACTTC. The encoded protein is CASSRLAVQYF.

The V and J genes are TRBV15 and TRBJ1-2; the D is unclear. CDR3 length: 13 residues. The V gene lost 2 bases and the J gene lost 6 bases, with 10 bases spanning the gap. CDR1 is LNHNV, CDR2 YYDKDF, per germline (reference sequence). In nucleotides, the CDR3 is TGTGCCACCAGCAGACCGAGGGTAGATGGCTACACCTTC. The encoded protein is CATSRPRVDGYTF. Together with reference TRBV15 and TRBJ1-2, the CDR3 gives the full variable domain: DAMVIQNPRYQVTQFGKPVTLSCSQTLNHNVMYWYQQKSSQAPKLLFHYYDKDFNNEADTPDNFQSRRPNTSFCFLDIRSPGLGDTAMYLCATSRPRVDGYTFGSGTRLTVV.

The V call is TRBV2, the J call TRBJ2-4; perhaps TRBD2 as D (5 bases). The CDR3 covers 13 residues. Trimming removed 4 bases at V and 8 bases at J, with 12 bases between. Germline assignment: CDR1 SNHLY and CDR2 FYNNEI. The CDR3 here is CASSASVGDIQYF. CDR3 nucleotide sequence: TGTGCCAGCAGTGCTTCCGTGGGAGACATTCAGTACTTC.

V gene TRBV19 combines with J gene TRBJ1-6; 9 bases line up with TRBD1. V lost 4 bases, J lost 7 bases, and 5 bases stayed unmatched. CDR1 and CDR2 (germline): LNHDA, SQIVND (reference sequence). The CDR3 has 15 residues. The CDR3 sequence: CASSTWGQGNSPLHF. The CDR3 DNA follows: TGTGCCAGTAGTACCTGGGGACAGGGAAATTCACCCCTCCACTTT.

Here the CDR3 reads CASSLFFQTGIGEAFF. The CDR3 DNA follows: TGTGCCAGCAGTTTATTTTTCCAGACAGGGATCGGCGAAGCTTTCTTT. The rearrangement joins TRBV27 to TRBJ1-1, with 7 bases lining up with TRBD1. The CDR3 spans 16 residues. The germline V gene encodes CDR1 MNHEY and CDR2 SMNVEV (reference sequence). V dropped 1 base and J dropped 8; count of bases not matched to a gene: 13.

This clone was counted a few times. The V gene is TRBV20-1, the J gene TRBJ1-4; TRBD1 is a possible D gene (5 bases). CDR1 and CDR2 from the germline V gene are DFQATT and SNEGSKA (reference sequence). The CDR3 consists of 11 residues. Trimming took 6 bases from V and 8 from J, leaving 10 bases between them. Written as DNA, the CDR3 is TGCAGTGCCGCAGGGTACGAAAAACTGTTTTTT. Translated: CSAAGYEKLFF.

This chain connects TRBV13 to TRBJ2-2; 12 nucleotides align to TRBD1. This CDR3 has 17 amino acids. V was pared by 0 bases and J by 6 bases, with 5 bases of the junction left unmatched. Looked up from germline, CDR1 is PRHDT and CDR2 is FYEKMQ (reference sequence). The CDR3 region has the DNA TGTGCCAGCAGCTTAGGCCTGGGACAGGGGGCGCCCGGGGAGCTGTTTTTT. This gives the protein CASSLGLGQGAPGELFF.

The rearrangement uses TRBV9 and TRBJ2-1; D may be TRBD2 (5 bases). V lost 3 bases and J lost 2, with 12 bases in between. The CDR3 contains 15 residues. Germline assignment: CDR1 SGDLS and CDR2 YYNGEE. CDR3 nucleotide sequence: TGTGCCAGCAGCGAGGGCCCGGGGACCTACAATGAGCAGTTCTTC. Protein: CASSEGPGTYNEQFF.

J is TRBJ2-3 and V is TRBV4-1; 9 bases fit TRBD2. The CDR3 has 16 residues. The junction had 5 bases not matched to a gene; V was cut back by 4 bases and J by 0 bases. The germline CDR1 and CDR2 sequences are MGHRA and YSYEKL. CDR3 amino acids: CASSPLAGTSTDTQYF. For the CDR3, the DNA is TGCGCCAGCAGCCCTCTAGCGGGGACCAGCACAGATACGCAGTATTTT.

The chain uses TRBV4-2 and TRBJ1-6, with D perhaps matching TRBD1 (6 bases). V lost 4 bases, J lost 4 bases, and 8 bases lay in between. The germline V gene encodes CDR1 LGHNA and CDR2 YNFKEQ. The CDR3 is 14 residues long. The CDR3 here is CASSRDRYNSPLHF. The CDR3 DNA reads TGTGCCAGCAGCCGAGACAGGTATAATTCACCCCTCCACTTT.